Listed below are T cell receptor beta chains from one sample, sequenced in a study of cytomegalovirus exposure and HLA in healthy donors. The table came from immunoSEQ multiplex PCR; TCRdb's copy has only in-frame clones and leaves some out. This sample has roughly 120,000 clones, with roughly 88% found just once. The sample taken for sequencing was PBMCs. The receptors here all came from a woman between 18 and 29 years old in good health and CMV-seropositive. Each CDR3 is given with its conserved first and last residue. A D gene is named only where the DNA matches it firmly. Expanded clones are given a class, and other clones once, few, many or no size at all.

v_gene: TRBV25-1
d_gene: -
j_gene: TRBJ2-7
abundance: -
len: 15
CDR3aa: CASSVGGASSYEQYF
CDR3nt: TGTGCCAGCAGTGTAGGCGGCGCGAGCTCCTACGAGCAGTACTTC

v_gene: TRBV2
d_gene: -
j_gene: TRBJ1-1
abundance: -
len: 15
CDR3aa: CASSHPWQANTEAFF
CDR3nt: TGTGCCAGCAGCCATCCATGGCAGGCGAACACTGAAGCTTTCTTT

v_gene: TRBV27
d_gene: -
j_gene: TRBJ2-7
abundance: -
len: 14
CDR3aa: CASSFTGPSYEQYF
CDR3nt: TGTGCCAGCAGTTTTACAGGCCCATCCTACGAGCAGTACTTC

v_gene: TRBV11-1
d_gene: TRBD1
j_gene: TRBJ2-5
abundance: once
len: 15
CDR3aa: CASSSPGQGVETQYF
CDR3nt: TGTGCCAGCAGCTCCCCGGGACAGGGAGTTGAGACCCAGTACTTC

v_gene: TRBV6-6
d_gene: -
j_gene: TRBJ1-2
abundance: -
len: 12
CDR3aa: CASLEGEYGYTF
CDR3nt: TGTGCCAGCCTCGAGGGGGAGTATGGCTACACCTTC

v_gene: TRBV5-6
d_gene: -
j_gene: TRBJ1-6
abundance: -
len: 12
CDR3aa: CASDAGAPPLHF
CDR3nt: TGTGCCAGCGACGCGGGGGCTCCACCCCTCCACTTT

v_gene: TRBV7-2
d_gene: -
j_gene: TRBJ2-4
abundance: -
len: 13
CDR3aa: CGSGEWTKNIQYF
CDR3nt: TGTGGGTCGGGGGAGTGGACCAAAAACATTCAGTACTTC

v_gene: TRBV28
d_gene: TRBD2
j_gene: TRBJ2-7
abundance: few
len: 15
CDR3aa: CASRTTSGSSYEQYF
CDR3nt: TGTGCCAGCAGGACAACTAGCGGCAGCTCCTACGAGCAGTACTTC

v_gene: TRBV4-1
d_gene: -
j_gene: TRBJ1-1
abundance: -
len: 13
CDR3aa: CASSRGGNTEAFF
CDR3nt: TGCGCCAGCAGCCGAGGGGGGAACACTGAAGCTTTCTTT

v_gene: TRBV7-9
d_gene: TRBD1
j_gene: TRBJ2-1
abundance: -
len: 15
CDR3aa: CASSWRTGGFNEQFF
CDR3nt: TGTGCCAGCAGCTGGAGGACAGGGGGCTTCAATGAGCAGTTCTTC

v_gene: TRBV28
d_gene: -
j_gene: TRBJ1-3
abundance: few
len: 17
CDR3aa: CASSPSAGAEAGNTIYF
CDR3nt: TGTGCCAGCAGTCCCTCGGCAGGGGCGGAGGCTGGAAACACCATATATTTT

v_gene: TRBV12-5
d_gene: -
j_gene: TRBJ1-5
abundance: -
len: 18
CDR3aa: CASGLAPPATRDNQPQHF
CDR3nt: TGTGCTAGTGGTTTAGCGCCCCCGGCCACGAGGGACAATCAGCCCCAGCATTTT

v_gene: TRBV5-5
d_gene: -
j_gene: TRBJ2-2
abundance: -
len: 14
CDR3aa: CASGSDFSTGELFF
CDR3nt: TGTGCCAGCGGCTCCGATTTCAGCACCGGGGAGCTGTTTTTT

v_gene: TRBV7-9
d_gene: -
j_gene: TRBJ1-5
abundance: -
len: 15
CDR3aa: CASSLVGDSNQPQHF
CDR3nt: TGTGCCAGCAGCCTGGTAGGGGATAGCAATCAGCCCCAGCATTTT

v_gene: TRBV6-1
d_gene: TRBD1
j_gene: TRBJ2-7
abundance: once
len: 16
CDR3aa: CASSALGDRGLMEQYF
CDR3nt: TGTGCCAGCAGTGCCCTAGGAGACAGGGGGCTTATGGAGCAGTACTTC

v_gene: TRBV25-1
d_gene: TRBD1
j_gene: TRBJ1-5
abundance: -
len: 16
CDR3aa: CASSGQGGTSNQPQHF
CDR3nt: TGTGCCAGCAGTGGACAGGGGGGAACTAGCAATCAGCCCCAGCATTTT

v_gene: TRBV5-6
d_gene: -
j_gene: TRBJ2-7
abundance: few
len: 12
CDR3aa: CASSDSSYEQYF
CDR3nt: TGTGCCAGCAGCGACAGTTCCTACGAGCAGTACTTC

v_gene: TRBV6-6
d_gene: -
j_gene: TRBJ2-7
abundance: -
len: 14
CDR3aa: CASSYSGTDYEQYF
CDR3nt: TGTGCCAGCAGCTATAGCGGGACAGATTACGAGCAGTACTTC

v_gene: TRBV15
d_gene: -
j_gene: TRBJ1-3
abundance: -
len: 14
CDR3aa: CATSTQVSGNTIYF
CDR3nt: TGTGCCACCAGCACACAGGTATCTGGAAACACCATATATTTT

v_gene: TRBV11-2
d_gene: -
j_gene: TRBJ2-7
abundance: -
len: 13
CDR3aa: CASSLVRGYEQYF
CDR3nt: TGTGCCAGCAGCTTAGTTAGGGGATACGAGCAGTACTTC

v_gene: TRBV11-2
d_gene: -
j_gene: TRBJ2-7
abundance: -
len: 14
CDR3aa: CASSPWTDYYEQYF
CDR3nt: TGTGCCAGCAGCCCCTGGACAGATTACTACGAGCAGTACTTC

v_gene: TRBV4-1
d_gene: TRBD1
j_gene: TRBJ2-1
abundance: -
len: 15
CDR3aa: CASSGPGTGVNEQFF
CDR3nt: TGCGCCAGCAGCGGACCCGGGACAGGGGTCAATGAGCAGTTCTTC

v_gene: TRBV5-1
d_gene: -
j_gene: TRBJ2-3
abundance: once
len: 12
CDR3aa: CASSLGLDTQYF
CDR3nt: TGCGCCAGCAGCTTGGGTCTGGATACGCAGTATTTT

v_gene: TRBV7-9
d_gene: -
j_gene: TRBJ2-5
abundance: -
len: 15
CDR3aa: CASSLTRDYQETQYF
CDR3nt: TGTGCCAGCAGCTTGACCCGGGACTACCAAGAGACCCAGTACTTC

v_gene: TRBV5-1
d_gene: -
j_gene: TRBJ2-5
abundance: -
len: 15
CDR3aa: CASSPGLSMAETQYF
CDR3nt: TGCGCCAGCAGCCCAGGACTGTCGATGGCGGAGACCCAGTACTTC

v_gene: TRBV27
d_gene: TRBD2
j_gene: TRBJ2-7
abundance: -
len: 14
CDR3aa: CASSPSGGVYEQYF
CDR3nt: TGTGCCAGCAGTCCTAGCGGGGGAGTCTACGAGCAGTACTTC